This T cell receptor (beta chain) was found in a study of T cell changes during pregnancy in multiple sclerosis. Germline V gene lookup returns CDR1 SSHAT and CDR2 FNYEAQ (reference sequence). The CDR3 consists of 15 residues. The method was immunoSEQ multiplex PCR; TCRdb's version includes in-frame clones alone and lacks a portion of them. This table has approximately 66,000 clones, over 75% appearing once. Regarding this clone: Relative to the germline gene, one junction end is altered; a read error may explain this.

The source was CD8+ T cells from peripheral blood mononuclear cells, collected before pregnancy. The rearrangement links TRBV7-7 to TRBJ2-5; D is possibly TRBD1 (6 bases). This TCR was sampled from a female donor with multiple sclerosis, enrolled in a pregnancy study. In DNA, the CDR3 is TGTGCTAGCAGCTTAGCAACAGGGATTGACGAGACCCAGTACTTC. Protein: CASSLATGIDETQYF. The full variable domain, its missing parts supplied by reference TRBV7-7 and TRBJ2-5, is GAGVSQSPRYKVTKRGQDVTLRCDPISSHATLYWYQQALGQGPEFLTYFNYEAQPDKSGLPSDRFSAERPEGSISTLTIQRTEQRDSAMYRCASSLATGIDETQYFGPGTRLLVL.